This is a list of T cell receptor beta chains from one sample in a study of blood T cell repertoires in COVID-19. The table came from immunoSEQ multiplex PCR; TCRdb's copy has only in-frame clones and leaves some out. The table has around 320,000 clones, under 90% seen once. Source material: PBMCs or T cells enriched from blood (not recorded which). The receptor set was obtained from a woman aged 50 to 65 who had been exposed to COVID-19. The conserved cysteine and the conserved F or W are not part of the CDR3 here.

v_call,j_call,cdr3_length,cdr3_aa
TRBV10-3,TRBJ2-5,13,AISGGDRTQETQY
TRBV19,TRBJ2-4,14,ASSIDRTIAKNIQY
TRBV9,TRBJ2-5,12,ASSASSVGGTQY
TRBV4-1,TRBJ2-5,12,ASSQDTSGETQY
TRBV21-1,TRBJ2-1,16,ASSKAGPGGSNYNEQF
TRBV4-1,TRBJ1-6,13,ASSQGGSYNSPLH
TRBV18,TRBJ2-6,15,ASSTDRVINGANVLT
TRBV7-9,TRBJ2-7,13,ASSLGPHSSYEQY
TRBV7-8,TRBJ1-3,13,ASSLLWGVGNTIY
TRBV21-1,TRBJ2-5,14,ASSKADPGQQETQY
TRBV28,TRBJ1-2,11,ASSRRELYGYT
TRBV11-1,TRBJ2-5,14,ASSFTAGFGRETQY
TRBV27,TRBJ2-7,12,ASSFSGGAREQY
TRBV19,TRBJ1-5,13,ASSLTGLGNQPQH
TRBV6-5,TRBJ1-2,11,ASSRGQNYGYT
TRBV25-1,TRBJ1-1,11,ASSRIETAEAF
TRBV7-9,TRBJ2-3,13,ASSLELLSTDTQY
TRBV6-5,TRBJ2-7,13,ASSYMAGGTYEQY
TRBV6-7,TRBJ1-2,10,ASSRIRAGYT
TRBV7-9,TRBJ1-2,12,ASSSTQGADGYT
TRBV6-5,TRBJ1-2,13,ASSYSAQANYGYT
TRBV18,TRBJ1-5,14,ASSPRYTGDDQPQH
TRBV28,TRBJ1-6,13,ASKGTGTYNSPLH
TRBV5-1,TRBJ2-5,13,ASSLYGGAFETQY
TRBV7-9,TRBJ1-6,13,ASSFSTGKDSPLH
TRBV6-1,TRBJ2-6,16,ASSDDSPPSSGANVLT
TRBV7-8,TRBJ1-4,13,ASSLSPDSREKLF
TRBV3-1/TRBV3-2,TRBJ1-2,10,ASSRTGAGYT
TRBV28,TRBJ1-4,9,ASSNSEKLF
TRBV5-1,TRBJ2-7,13,ASSSTGQGVNEQY
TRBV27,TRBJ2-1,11,ASSSAPGLGQF
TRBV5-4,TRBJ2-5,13,ASSLRVGGRETQY
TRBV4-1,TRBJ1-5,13,ASSQAPAEGQPQH
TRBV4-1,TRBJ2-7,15,ASRHAEGAPPTYEQY
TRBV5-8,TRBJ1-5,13,ASNPRSNRRQPQH
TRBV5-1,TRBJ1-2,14,ASSSGETGIPYGYT
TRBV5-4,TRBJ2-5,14,ASSPATSGGKETQY
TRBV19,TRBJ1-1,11,ASSPGQGVSAF
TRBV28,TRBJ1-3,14,ASSPPPGIGGNTIY